The clone carrying this TCR beta chain was seen ten or more times. Its antigen is as yet unknown. This entry is derived from a study of T-cell reconstitution after alpha-beta-depleted transplantation in children. The CDR3 is 13 residues long. V was pared by 4 bases and J by 2 bases, with 8 bases between. Germline V gene lookup returns CDR1 MDHEN and CDR2 SYDVKM. Molecular barcoding with unique molecular identifiers was used for the TCRbeta library. TCRdb re-called the PCR reads with MiXCR, one entry per CDR3 protein. The profile shows approximately 98,000 distinct CDR3 sequences, roughly 6.1% of them singletons. General observations from the study: At the one-year point after transplant, T-cell counts and TCRbeta diversity were found to come mostly from T cells that had been newly produced. Expanded graft clones, several hundred of them, were reportedly the source of alpha-beta T cells about two months after transplant.

The sample in question was PBMCs, mostly from graft donor cells, obtained 360 days after TCRalphabeta/CD19-depleted stem cell transplant. The chain carries TRBV28 and TRBJ1-1; no firm D call. The TCR was taken from a male patient aged 2-9 years who had a stem cell transplant for acute lymphoblastic leukemia, so the T cells may come from the graft donor. Here the CDR3 reads CASSWPGNTEAFF. As DNA, the CDR3 is TGTGCCAGCAGTTGGCCCGGAAACACTGAAGCTTTCTTT. The entire variable domain, with the rest obtained from reference TRBV28 and TRBJ1-1, is as follows: DVKVTQSSRYLVKRTGEKVFLECVQDMDHENMFWYRQDPGLGLRLIYFSYDVKMKEKGDIPEGYSVSREKKERFSLILESASTNQTSMYLCASSWPGNTEAFFGQGTRLTVV.